This T cell receptor beta chain was obtained from a study of blood T cell repertoires in COVID-19. Across the study: Some COVID-19 samples were acute and others convalescent; all came from the United States, Italy and Spain. Nucleic acid was either cDNA or gDNA, and it came from T cells, B-cell-depleted T cells, or PBMCs.

In the source study's methods: Estimation of nucleated cell counts relied on the amplification of reference gene primers. The method was immunoSEQ multiplex PCR; TCRdb's version includes in-frame clones alone and lacks a portion of them. V and J calls and clone size are those listed in that table; D and trimming were worked out from the DNA. The data hold under 80,000 clones, with roughly 77% observed a single time. Source material: peripheral blood. This TCR was sampled from a human donor in a cohort sampled during active COVID-19.

The CDR3 protein is CASSLTSGNYEQYF. For the CDR3, the DNA is TGTGCCAGCAGTTTAACTAGCGGGAACTACGAGCAGTACTTC. The rearrangement links TRBV28 to TRBJ2-7, with 10 nucleotides matching TRBD2. The J segment lost 3 bases and the V segment lost 2 bases, leaving 1 base of the junction unmatched. The germline CDR1 and CDR2 sequences are MDHEN and SYDVKM. This CDR3 spans 14 amino acids. Looking up the rest from reference TRBV28 and TRBJ2-7 gives the full variable domain: DVKVTQSSRYLVKRTGEKVFLECVQDMDHENMFWYRQDPGLGLRLIYFSYDVKMKEKGDIPEGYSVSREKKERFSLILESASTNQTSMYLCASSLTSGNYEQYFGPGTRLTVT.